The next 18 T cell receptor beta chains were all read from a single sample in a study of CD8+ T cells in alopecia areata. Extracted RNA was reverse transcribed into cDNA, the sequencing template. This table comes from immunoSEQ multiplex PCR, and its TCRdb copy is limited to in-frame clones, with some not included. The table lists over 100,000 clones, 45% to 50% of them singletons. The material sequenced was CD8+ T cells sorted from blood, taken at week 0. All receptors come from a human donor with alopecia areata.

This clone was observed a few times. The chain has TRBV10-3 and TRBJ2-3; D unresolved. Germline V lookup: CDR1 ENHRY, CDR2 SYGVKD. V lost 10 bases to trimming and J lost 3 bases, with 14 bases between them. The CDR3 extends over 13 amino acids. The CDR3 loop reads CATWTMGTDTQYF. The CDR3 DNA is TGTGCCACCTGGACCATGGGGACAGATACGCAGTATTTT.

J is TRBJ2-1 and V is TRBV15; tentatively, D is TRBD1 (5 bases). The germline V gene has CDR1 LNHNV and CDR2 YYDKDF (reference sequence). The V end lost 1 base, the J end lost 5 bases, and 12 bases lay between the germline ends. The CDR3 spans 15 residues. The CDR3 sequence: CATSRVQEGDNEQFF. CDR3 bases: TGTGCCACCAGCAGAGTCCAGGAAGGGGACAATGAGCAGTTCTTC.

The V and J genes are TRBV27 and TRBJ2-5; D gene ambiguous. V was trimmed by 2 bases and J by 0 bases, leaving 10 bases between them. The CDR3 extends over 15 amino acids. Germline assignment: CDR1 MNHEY and CDR2 SMNVEV (reference sequence). The CDR3 bases are TGTGCCAGCAGTTTACTGGGCTCGAACCAAGAGACCCAGTACTTC. Amino acids: CASSLLGSNQETQYF.

The chain carries TRBV7-2 and TRBJ2-3; TRBD2 aligns across 13 bases. V was clipped by 3 bases and J by 2 bases; unmatched bases: 8. This CDR3 comprises 18 residues. CDR1 is SGHTA, CDR2 FQGNSA, per germline. CDR3 bases: TGTGCCAGCAGCTTCTCATCCGGGACTAGCGGGGTCACAGATACGCAGTATTTT. Translated, it gives CASSFSSGTSGVTDTQYF.

This clone was observed a few times. J is TRBJ2-3 and V is TRBV7-3, with D tentatively TRBD2 (6 bases). This CDR3 has 15 residues. The V end was cut by 2 bases, the J end by 2 bases, with 11 bases between. The germline V gene encodes CDR1 SGHTA and CDR2 FQGTGA. The CDR3 DNA sequence: TGTGCCAGCAGCTTAGTCGGGGGTACCACAGATACGCAGTATTTT. Protein sequence: CASSLVGGTTDTQYF.

This clone has just a few counts. The CDR3 DNA follows: TGTGCCAGCAGCCCGGGACAGGGAGGAACTGAAGCTTTCTTT. Translated, it gives CASSPGQGGTEAFF. The gene calls are TRBV7-9 and TRBJ1-1, with 9 bases aligning to TRBD1. V lost 5 bases, J lost 5 bases, and 6 bases stayed unmatched. The germline CDR1 and CDR2 sequences are SEHNR and FQNEAQ (reference sequence). This CDR3 is 14 amino acids long.

This clone was detected only once. The J gene is TRBJ2-3, the V gene TRBV9; 7 bases line up with TRBD1. CDR3 length equals 17 residues. Per the germline V gene, CDR1 is SGDLS and CDR2 is YYNGEE. Trimming removed 1 base from V and 3 bases from J; junction bases left unmatched: 11. The CDR3 loop is CASSVPSGQVVTDTQYF. The CDR3 nucleotides read TGTGCCAGCAGCGTACCCAGTGGACAGGTTGTTACAGATACGCAGTATTTT.

This clone was seen only a few times. This sequence joins TRBV7-9 and TRBJ1-1; D is undetermined. Trimming pared 5 bases from V and 3 bases from J, leaving 13 bases between. This CDR3 contains 14 residues. Germline CDR1 reads SEHNR; CDR2 reads FQNEAQ (reference sequence). DNA of the CDR3: TGTGCCAGCAGCCCCACCCGGGGTTACACTGAAGCTTTCTTT. Amino acids: CASSPTRGYTEAFF. The entire variable domain, with the rest obtained from reference TRBV7-9 and TRBJ1-1, is as follows: DTGVSQNPRHKITKRGQNVTFRCDPISEHNRLYWYRQTLGQGPEFLTYFQNEAQLEKSRLLSDRFSAERPKGSFSTLEIQRTEQGDSAMYLCASSPTRGYTEAFFGQGTRLTVV.

In its sample, this clone was seen a few times. The J gene is TRBJ2-3, the V gene TRBV6-5; D not certain. From germline, CDR1 is MNHEY and CDR2 SVGAGI. V was shortened by 0 bases and J by 0 bases, with 4 bases between the two germline ends. The CDR3 is 14 amino acids. The CDR3 sequence: CASSYSTSTDTQYF. CDR3 coding DNA: TGTGCCAGCAGTTACTCGACTAGCACAGATACGCAGTATTTT.

The V and J genes are TRBV29-1 and TRBJ2-7, with D perhaps matching TRBD2 (6 bases). The germline V gene encodes CDR1 SQVTM and CDR2 ANQGSEA. V was pared by 6 bases and J by 3 bases, with 12 bases between. CDR3 size: 12 residues. In DNA, the CDR3 is TGCAGCGTCGTTCTGGAGGGCTACGAGCAGTACTTC. This translates into CSVVLEGYEQYF.

The rearrangement joins TRBV27 to TRBJ2-1; 11 nucleotides line up with TRBD1. Per germline, CDR1 MNHEY and CDR2 SMNVEV (reference sequence). J gave up 8 bases and V 4 bases, and 4 bases lay outside the gene matches. The CDR3 sequence is 14 residues long. CDR3 protein: CASSWGQGGDEQFF. CDR3 in DNA: TGTGCCAGCAGTTGGGGACAGGGGGGGGATGAGCAGTTCTTC.

This clone showed up just a few times. The rearrangement joins TRBV7-2 to TRBJ1-1; D gene uncertain. Trimming took 8 bases from V and 1 from J, leaving 11 bases between them. Per the germline V gene, CDR1 is SGHTA and CDR2 is FQGNSA. This CDR3 spans 13 amino acids. CDR3 bases: TGTGCCAGCGGAGGATCCGAGAACACTGAAGCTTTCTTT. Amino acids: CASGGSENTEAFF.

This clone was observed a handful of times. The chain is built from TRBV11-2 and TRBJ1-2; D ambiguous. Trimming took off 0 bases at V and 3 bases at J, with 8 bases between the two ends. The germline gives CDR1 SGHAT, CDR2 FQNNGV. The CDR3 runs to 14 residues. The DNA for the CDR3 is TGTGCCAGCAGCTTAGATCCGGGTTACTATGGCTACACCTTC. This encodes CASSLDPGYYGYTF.

This clone was observed a handful of times. The sample carries other DNA sequences with the same CDR3. The CDR3 protein is CASSYEGQFNEQFF. For the CDR3, the DNA is TGTGCCAGCAGTTACGAGGGTCAGTTCAATGAGCAGTTCTTC. V is TRBV6-5 and J is TRBJ2-1; tentatively, D is TRBD2 (5 bases). This CDR3 has 14 amino acids. Trimming left V 2 bases short and J 6 bases short, with 11 bases between. Germline loops: CDR1 MNHEY, CDR2 SVGAGI.

The chain's CDR3 is CASSSRTGYQPQHF. The CDR3 region has the DNA TGTGCCAGCAGCTCCCGGACAGGTTATCAGCCCCAGCATTTT. The J gene is TRBJ1-5, the V gene TRBV5-6, with TRBD1 matching 7 bases. Trimming removed 3 bases from V and 5 bases from J; junction bases left unmatched: 5. The germline CDR1 and CDR2 sequences are SGHDT and YYEEEE. This CDR3 spans 14 amino acids.

The chain carries TRBV30 and TRBJ2-1, with TRBD2 as a possible D gene (7 bases). The CDR3 runs to 14 residues. Germline V gene data show CDR1 as GTSNPN and CDR2 as SVGIG (reference sequence). V was clipped by 2 bases and J by 2 bases, with 10 bases between them. CDR3 protein: CAWSFGGPYNEQFF. For the CDR3, the DNA is TGTGCCTGGAGTTTCGGGGGGCCCTACAATGAGCAGTTCTTC.

A few counts support this clone. CDR3 protein: CASSPGQASLDFF. Here the CDR3 DNA reads TGTGCCAGCAGCCCGGGACAGGCTTCCTTAGATTTCTTT. The V call is TRBV5-8, the J call TRBJ1-1; 8 bases fit TRBD1. The germline gives CDR1 SGHTS, CDR2 YDEGEE. This CDR3 has 13 amino acids. The V segment lost 4 bases and the J segment 13 bases; nucleotides outside the gene matches: 12.

The V gene is TRBV15, the J gene TRBJ2-7; D perhaps matches TRBD1 (5 bases). This CDR3 comprises 16 residues. The V end was cut by 1 base, the J end by 4 bases, with 17 bases between. From germline, CDR1 is LNHNV and CDR2 YYDKDF (reference sequence). The CDR3 DNA reads as TGTGCCACCAGCAGAGGAGACAGCGCAACCGGTTACGAGCAGTACTTC. It specifies CATSRGDSATGYEQYF.